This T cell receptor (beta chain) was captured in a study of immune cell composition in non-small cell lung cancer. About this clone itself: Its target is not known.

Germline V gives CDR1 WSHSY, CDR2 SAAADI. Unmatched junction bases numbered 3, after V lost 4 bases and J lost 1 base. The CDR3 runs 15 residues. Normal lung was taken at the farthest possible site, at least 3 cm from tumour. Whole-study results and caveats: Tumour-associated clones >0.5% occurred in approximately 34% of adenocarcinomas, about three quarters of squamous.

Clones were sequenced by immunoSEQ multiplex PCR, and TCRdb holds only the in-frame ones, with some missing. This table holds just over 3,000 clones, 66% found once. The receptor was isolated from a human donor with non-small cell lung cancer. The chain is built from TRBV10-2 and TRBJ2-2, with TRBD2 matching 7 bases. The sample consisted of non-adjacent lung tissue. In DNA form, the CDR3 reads TGCGCCAGCAGTGGTGAGCGGGAGAACACCGGGGAGCTGTTTTTT. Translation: CASSGERENTGELFF.